A selection of T cell receptor beta chains follows, all from one sample in a study of graft-versus-host responses after intestinal transplantation. For these TCRs, the target antigens are not known. Clones were sequenced by immunoSEQ multiplex PCR, and TCRdb holds only the in-frame ones, with some missing. This sample has about 70,000 clones; around 82% occur once, and the top ten carry 0.35% to 0.45%. This material consisted of unstimulated CD4+ T cells sorted from spleen or lymph node cells, taken before transplant. The receptor set was obtained from a human donor who was the organ donor for an intestinal transplant. Each CDR3 is given without its conserved first and last residue. Each record gives: V gene, J gene, CDR3 protein.

V gene: TRBV4-1
J gene: TRBJ2-2
CDR3 protein: ASSLDRGSTGELF

V gene: TRBV14
J gene: TRBJ2-1
CDR3 protein: ASSQDVEQF

V gene: TRBV5-1
J gene: TRBJ2-2
CDR3 protein: ASSLAYTGELF

V gene: TRBV7-8
J gene: TRBJ2-5
CDR3 protein: ASSRRRGAGETQY

V gene: TRBV2
J gene: TRBJ2-1
CDR3 protein: ASTGGNSYNEQF

V gene: TRBV6-1
J gene: TRBJ2-5
CDR3 protein: ASSEGDRQETQY

V gene: TRBV19
J gene: TRBJ1-2
CDR3 protein: ASSDWTDPNYGYT

V gene: TRBV7-2
J gene: TRBJ2-1
CDR3 protein: ASSLRLAGMHSYNEQF

V gene: TRBV4-1
J gene: TRBJ2-2
CDR3 protein: ASSQSRRGGTGELF

V gene: TRBV6-1
J gene: TRBJ1-2
CDR3 protein: ASSGAGASYGYT

V gene: TRBV4-1
J gene: TRBJ2-1
CDR3 protein: ASSPRVVAGAISSYNEQF

V gene: TRBV19
J gene: TRBJ1-2
CDR3 protein: ASRSIRHRDNYGYT

V gene: TRBV4-1
J gene: TRBJ1-6
CDR3 protein: ASSQVGDGVYNSPLH

V gene: TRBV19
J gene: TRBJ2-1
CDR3 protein: ASTPTGAYYNEQF

V gene: TRBV4-2
J gene: TRBJ2-2
CDR3 protein: ASCERGDPGELF

V gene: TRBV7-8
J gene: TRBJ2-1
CDR3 protein: ASTLLAGTYNEQF

V gene: TRBV20-1
J gene: TRBJ1-4
CDR3 protein: SATGLEKLF

V gene: TRBV15
J gene: TRBJ1-6
CDR3 protein: ATSRPGQGANNSPLH

V gene: TRBV9
J gene: TRBJ2-5
CDR3 protein: ASSVGAGGYQETQY

V gene: TRBV7-9
J gene: TRBJ1-1
CDR3 protein: ASSLSGEAF

V gene: TRBV9
J gene: TRBJ2-1
CDR3 protein: ASSVSPGDNEQF

V gene: TRBV2
J gene: TRBJ1-6
CDR3 protein: ASTVLGQGPRSYNSPLH

V gene: TRBV5-5
J gene: TRBJ1-1
CDR3 protein: ASSSQTGGHTEAF

V gene: TRBV5-6
J gene: TRBJ1-1
CDR3 protein: ASSFIRQAEGTEAF

V gene: TRBV18
J gene: TRBJ1-6
CDR3 protein: ASSLPGTRNSPLH

V gene: TRBV6-5
J gene: TRBJ1-3
CDR3 protein: ASSYSTGVSGNTIY

V gene: TRBV7-8
J gene: TRBJ1-6
CDR3 protein: ASSFQNSPLH

V gene: TRBV6-5
J gene: TRBJ1-1
CDR3 protein: ASSYLDRVTEAF

V gene: TRBV6-6
J gene: TRBJ2-1
CDR3 protein: ASSYSGWQF

V gene: TRBV6-5
J gene: TRBJ2-6
CDR3 protein: ASSLSGANVLT

V gene: TRBV2
J gene: TRBJ2-6
CDR3 protein: ASGQGADGANVLT

V gene: TRBV7-2
J gene: TRBJ2-1
CDR3 protein: ASRFSLTSGGRDNEQF

V gene: TRBV18
J gene: TRBJ1-1
CDR3 protein: ASSPPGPGTEAF

V gene: TRBV5-4
J gene: TRBJ1-1
CDR3 protein: ASSEGQGTTEAF

V gene: TRBV6-1
J gene: TRBJ2-3
CDR3 protein: ASQRERPDTQY

V gene: TRBV7-6
J gene: TRBJ2-3
CDR3 protein: ASSLQGAVTDTQY

V gene: TRBV28
J gene: TRBJ1-5
CDR3 protein: ASSSPSQGISSQPQH

V gene: TRBV6-1
J gene: TRBJ1-3
CDR3 protein: ASSSKSSGNTIY

V gene: TRBV28
J gene: TRBJ1-2
CDR3 protein: ASSQGQAHYGYT

V gene: TRBV9
J gene: TRBJ1-1
CDR3 protein: ASSRTGNSPEAF

V gene: TRBV15
J gene: TRBJ1-2
CDR3 protein: ATSTTGNYGCT

V gene: TRBV7-8
J gene: TRBJ1-2
CDR3 protein: ASSLLVTGNYGYT

V gene: TRBV4-3
J gene: TRBJ2-2
CDR3 protein: ASRLHRDTGELF

V gene: TRBV19
J gene: TRBJ2-1
CDR3 protein: ASRSGHYGYNEQF

V gene: TRBV5-1
J gene: TRBJ2-5
CDR3 protein: ASSLDVGGAGETQY

V gene: TRBV6-6
J gene: TRBJ1-3
CDR3 protein: ASSPTRSQVTLY

V gene: TRBV2
J gene: TRBJ1-5
CDR3 protein: ASSFDRGRNQPQH